This is a list of T cell receptor beta chains from one sample in a study of T-cell memory formation after mild COVID-19. One entry per CDR3 protein, called by TCRdb with MiXCR from the 5' RACE reads. The repertoire includes about 400,000 distinct CDR3 sequences, approximately 25% of them detected once, and around 9.5% sits in the top ten. The source material was PBMCs or a T cell subset sorted from them (not recorded which). These receptors came from an adult woman who had mild COVID-19 (a few samples of this study predate the infection). Cell type and time point are not known. CDR3s include the opening cysteine and the closing phenylalanine or tryptophan. The D gene is left open where the match is weak. Clone sizes are given selectively: once, few, many, or a class where the clone is expanded.

size: NA
D: NA
V: TRBV5-1
J: TRBJ2-1
DNA: TGCGCCAGCAGCGCGGCGGGACTCCCCCTCGATGAGCAGTTCTTC
CDR3: CASSAAGLPLDEQFF

size: NA
D: NA
V: TRBV5-1
J: TRBJ1-2
DNA: TGCGCCAGCAGCTTGGATCCGGGGAACATTGGCGGCTACACCTTC
CDR3: CASSLDPGNIGGYTF

size: NA
D: NA
V: TRBV4-1
J: TRBJ1-5
DNA: TGCGCCAGCAGCCAAGAAGGGTGGGGCCAGCCCCAGCATTTT
CDR3: CASSQEGWGQPQHF

size: NA
D: TRBD2
V: TRBV20-1
J: TRBJ2-2
DNA: TGCAGTGCTAGAGATATTACTAGCGGGATAAACACCGGGGAGCTGTTTTTT
CDR3: CSARDITSGINTGELFF

size: many
D: TRBD2
V: TRBV12-3/TRBV12-4
J: TRBJ2-7
DNA: TGTGCCAGCAGCCTTTCTAGCGGCGAGCAGTACTTC
CDR3: CASSLSSGEQYF

size: NA
D: NA
V: TRBV6-5
J: TRBJ2-3
DNA: TGTGCCAGCAGTTACTCGATTTATTACGGCAAATCCACAGATACGCAGTATTTT
CDR3: CASSYSIYYGKSTDTQYF

size: few
D: TRBD2
V: TRBV7-2
J: TRBJ2-3
DNA: TGTGCCAGCAGACCGATGCGGGAGGGGACAGATACGCAGTATTTT
CDR3: CASRPMREGTDTQYF

size: NA
D: TRBD1
V: TRBV10-3
J: TRBJ1-2
DNA: TGTGCCACGATGGCGGGACAGGACACCTATGGCTACACCTTC
CDR3: CATMAGQDTYGYTF

size: NA
D: TRBD2
V: TRBV5-1
J: TRBJ2-7
DNA: TGCGCCAGCAGCTTGGGGCCGGGGGGGAGCGGGAGCAAGTACGAGCAGTACTTC
CDR3: CASSLGPGGSGSKYEQYF

size: few
D: TRBD2
V: TRBV28
J: TRBJ2-7
DNA: TGTGCCAGCAAACTAGCGGGAGGTATCTACGAGCAGTACTTC
CDR3: CASKLAGGIYEQYF

size: NA
D: NA
V: TRBV30
J: TRBJ1-2
DNA: TGTGCCTGGACCCCCCGCTCAGCCGCAGCTAACTATGGCTACACCTTC
CDR3: CAWTPRSAAANYGYTF

size: few
D: NA
V: TRBV4-2
J: TRBJ2-5
DNA: TGTGCCAGCAGCCAAGACACTATGGTGGAGACCCAGTACTTC
CDR3: CASSQDTMVETQYF

size: few
D: NA
V: TRBV7-9
J: TRBJ2-1
DNA: TGTGCCAGCAGGCTAACATCCGGATCCAATGAGCAGTTCTTC
CDR3: CASRLTSGSNEQFF